This T cell receptor (beta chain) comes out of a study of blood T cell repertoires in COVID-19. Study-wide context: T cells, B-cell-depleted T cells, or PBMCs supplied cDNA or gDNA.

The CDR3 has 14 residues. Germline V gives CDR1 SGHTA, CDR2 FQGNSA. The V end lost 5 bases, the J end lost 7 bases, and 17 bases lay between the germline ends. Repertoires were generated with immunoSEQ multiplex PCR, while TCRdb's copy carries only in-frame clones and drops some. The sample has a few hundred thousand clones, approximately 80% seen once. The chain recombines TRBV7-2 with TRBJ1-1, with unresolved D. The sequence came from a woman between 45 and 65 years old with active or convalescent COVID-19. Sequenced material: peripheral blood. The CDR3, as DNA: TGTGCCAGCAGCCAATATGAACGAGGGCTTGAAGCTTTCTTT. As protein: CASSQYERGLEAFF. The full variable domain, completed using reference TRBV7-2 and TRBJ1-1, is GAGVSQSPSNKVTEKGKDVELRCDPISGHTALYWYRQSLGQGLEFLIYFQGNSAPDKSGLPSDRFSAERTGGSVSTLTIQRTQQEDSAVYLCASSQYERGLEAFFGQGTRLTVV.